This entry concerns a single TCR beta chain. This entry comes from a study of cytotoxic CD8 clonotypes in ibrutinib-treated CLL. On the study more broadly: Following treatment for a median around 13 months, range 6 to 36, response samples were then taken. There were, on average, roughly 260,000 productive templates and tens of thousands of productive rearrangements per sample.

The data were produced by immunoSEQ multiplex PCR, yet TCRdb's version contains in-frame clones alone and is incomplete. The sample consists of fewer than 45,000 clones, about two thirds of them appearing once. Germline V gene data show CDR1 as LNHNV and CDR2 as YYDKDF (reference sequence). This CDR3 region has 12 residues. V lost 3 bases, J lost 6 bases, and 5 bases lay in between. From cryopreserved PBMCs came roughly 2 micrograms of genomic DNA used for TCR beta libraries. The TCR comes from a human donor with chronic lymphocytic leukemia. Here the sequenced sample was PBMCs, taken at disease progression, from a patient treated with ibrutinib. The V gene is TRBV15, the J gene TRBJ1-4, with D uncertain. The CDR3 loop reads CATSRADEKLFF. The CDR3 DNA reads as TGTGCCACCAGCAGGGCGGATGAAAAACTGTTTTTT.